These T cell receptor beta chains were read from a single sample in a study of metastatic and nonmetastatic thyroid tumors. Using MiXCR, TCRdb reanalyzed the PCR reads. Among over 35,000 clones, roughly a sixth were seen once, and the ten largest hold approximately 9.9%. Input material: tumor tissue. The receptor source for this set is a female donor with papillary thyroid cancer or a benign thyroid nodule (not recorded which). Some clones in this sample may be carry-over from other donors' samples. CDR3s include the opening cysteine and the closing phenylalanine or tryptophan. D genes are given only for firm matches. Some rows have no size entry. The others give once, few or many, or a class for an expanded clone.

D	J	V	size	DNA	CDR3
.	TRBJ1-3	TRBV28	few	TGTGCCAGCACTACAGGTTCCACTGGAAACACCATGTATTTT	CASTTGSTGNTMYF
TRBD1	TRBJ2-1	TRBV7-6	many	TGTGCCAGCAGCCCGGGACAGGGGGTTATCAATGAGCAGTTCTTC	CASSPGQGVINEQFF
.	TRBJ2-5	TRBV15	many	TGTGCCACCAGCTTCCCGGGACGGATCCAAGAGACCCAGTACTTC	CATSFPGRIQETQYF
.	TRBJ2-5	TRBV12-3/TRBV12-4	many	TGTGCCAGCAGTTTAAGTCAGGAAGAGACCCAGTACTTC	CASSLSQEETQYF
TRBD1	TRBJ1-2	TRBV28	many	TGTGCCAGCAACCCCTCGGACAGGGGCAACTATGGCTACACCTTC	CASNPSDRGNYGYTF
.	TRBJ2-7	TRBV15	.	TGTGCCACCAGCAGAGGTGAGGCATGCCACTACGAGCGGTACTTC	CATSRGEACHYERYF
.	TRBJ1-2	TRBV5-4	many	TGTGCCAGCAGCTTACGGCAGGGTGGTCCTTCTAACTATGGCTACACCTTC	CASSLRQGGPSNYGYTF
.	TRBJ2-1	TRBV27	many	TGTGCCAGCAGTCCTCGCACTTCCAATGAGCAGTTCTTC	CASSPRTSNEQFF
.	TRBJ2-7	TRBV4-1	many	TGCGCCAGCAGCCAAGATCAAGGGGGACACTTCTACGAGCAGTACTTC	CASSQDQGGHFYEQYF
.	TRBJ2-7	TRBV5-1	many	TGCGCCAGCAGCTTGGGTGGGACGGATCTACGATGGCAGTACTTC	CASSLGGTDLRWQYF
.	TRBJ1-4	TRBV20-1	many	TGCAGTGCTAGAGGGGGGGCGTTGGGTGAAAAACTGTTTTTT	CSARGGALGEKLFF
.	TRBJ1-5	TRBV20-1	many	TGCAGTGCTAGCAGCGCAGGGGCAAGTCAGCCCCAGCATTTT	CSASSAGASQPQHF
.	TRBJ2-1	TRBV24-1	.	TGTGCCACCAGTGTAGAGGGAGGAAGGAACTACAATGAGCAGTTCTTC	CATSVEGGRNYNEQFF
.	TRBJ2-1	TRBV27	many	TGTGCCAGCAGTTTAATTCAGGGGACCTACAATGAGCAGTTCTTC	CASSLIQGTYNEQFF
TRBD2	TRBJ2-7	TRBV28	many	TGTGCCTCCATTACTCTGACTAGCGGGAGGGCTAAGCAGTACTTC	CASITLTSGRAKQYF
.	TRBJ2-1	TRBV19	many	TGTGCCAGTAAGGCGGAGCCCCACAATGAGCAGTTCTTC	CASKAEPHNEQFF
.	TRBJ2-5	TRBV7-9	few	TGTGCCAGCAGCTTAGGGGGGGGCAGGACCGAAGAGACCCAGTACTTC	CASSLGGGRTEETQYF
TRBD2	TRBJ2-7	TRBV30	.	TGTGCCTGGAGTGTAGGACTAGCGGGAGGGGAGCAGTACTTC	CAWSVGLAGGEQYF
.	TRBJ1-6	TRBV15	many	TGTGCCACCAGCAGAGATCGGCTACTGCGGGTCTCACCCCTCCACTTT	CATSRDRLLRVSPLHF
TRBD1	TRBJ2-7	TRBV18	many	TGTGCCAGCTCGCGGACAGGCGGAGTCGATTCTTCCTACGAGCAGTACTTC	CASSRTGGVDSSYEQYF
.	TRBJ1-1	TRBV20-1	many	TGCAGTGCTACAGGATACATGAACACTGAAGCTTTCTTT	CSATGYMNTEAFF
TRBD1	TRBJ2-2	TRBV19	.	TGTGCCAGTAGTATATTGGGACAGGGGGCAAGAACCGGGGAGCTGTTTTTT	CASSILGQGARTGELFF
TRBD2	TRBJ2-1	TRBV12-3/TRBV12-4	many	TGTGCCAGCAGTTTGAGGGAGGGCAATGAGCAGTTCTTC	CASSLREGNEQFF
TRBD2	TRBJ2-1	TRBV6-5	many	TGTGCCAGCAGTTACGGCGGGAGGGCCTACAATGAGCAGTTCTTC	CASSYGGRAYNEQFF
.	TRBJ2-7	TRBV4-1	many	TGCGCCAGCAGCCAAGACTTAGTTTTTGCAGAAACCTACGAGCAGTACTTC	CASSQDLVFAETYEQYF
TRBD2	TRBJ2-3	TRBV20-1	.	TGCAGTGCTAGTGGACTAGCGGGATTTTTGGATGCGCAGTATTTT	CSASGLAGFLDAQYF
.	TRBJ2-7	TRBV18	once	TGTGCCAGCTCCCACGGGACCGTTGATAGCTCCTACGAGCAGTACTTC	CASSHGTVDSSYEQYF
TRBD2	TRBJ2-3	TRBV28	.	TGTGCCAGCTTTTCTCCGCGTCGAGCGGGATCAGATACGCAGTATTTT	CASFSPRRAGSDTQYF
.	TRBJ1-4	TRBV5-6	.	TGTGCCAGCAGCTTTGGGAGGGGAAAACTGTTTTTT	CASSFGRGKLFF
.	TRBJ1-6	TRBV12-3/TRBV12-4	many	TGTGCCAGCAGTCTTAATTCACCCCTCCACTTT	CASSLNSPLHF
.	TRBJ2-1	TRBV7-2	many	TGTGCCAGCAGCCAAAATGTAGGCTACAATGAGCAGTTCTTC	CASSQNVGYNEQFF
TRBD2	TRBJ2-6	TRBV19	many	TGTGCCAGTAGTAAGGGAGGGACTGGGGCCAACGTCCTGACTTTC	CASSKGGTGANVLTF
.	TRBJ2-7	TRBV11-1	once	TGTGCCAGCAGCTTAATGGCTACGGTCTCCTACGAGCAGTACTTC	CASSLMATVSYEQYF